This T cell receptor beta chain was profiled in a study of CD4 T cells in relation to SARS-CoV-2 and coronaviruses. For the study at large: TCR beta CDR3s were sequenced after 10-day antigen culture of PBMCs. Controls used an HIV-1 Nef peptide pool or no peptide.

Germline CDR1 SGHVS, CDR2 FQNEAQ. CDR3 length: 16 residues. The germline V and J ends were trimmed by 0 bases and 1 base, with 12 bases remaining between them. Sequenced by immunoSEQ multiplex PCR; TCRdb stores in-frame clones only, minus some. This table holds fewer than 25,000 clones, 77% found once. CD4+ T cells from unexposed donors were obtained before the COVID-19 pandemic (2011-2018). The cells were cultured for about ten days before CD4+ T cells were isolated. Turning to this clone: What it binds is unknown.

Material for sequencing was CD4+ T cells from PBMCs, cultured in vitro. The receptor comes from a human donor in good health. The V gene is TRBV7-8, the J gene TRBJ1-1; possibly TRBD1 for D (5 bases). In nucleotides, the CDR3 is TGTGCCAGCAGCTTAGCGGGGGAGGGAAGGAACACTGAAGCTTTCTTT. As protein: CASSLAGEGRNTEAFF.